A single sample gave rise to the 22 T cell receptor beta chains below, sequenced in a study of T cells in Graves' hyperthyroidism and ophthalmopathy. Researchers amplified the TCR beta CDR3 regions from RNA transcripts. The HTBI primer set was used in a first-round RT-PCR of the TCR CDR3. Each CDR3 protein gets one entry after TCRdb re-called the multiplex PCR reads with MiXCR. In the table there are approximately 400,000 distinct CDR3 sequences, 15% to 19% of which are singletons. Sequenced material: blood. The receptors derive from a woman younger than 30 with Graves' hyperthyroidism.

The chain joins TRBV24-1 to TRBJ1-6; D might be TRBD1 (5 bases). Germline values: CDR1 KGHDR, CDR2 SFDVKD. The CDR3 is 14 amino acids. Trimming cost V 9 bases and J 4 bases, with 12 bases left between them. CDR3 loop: CATSSGTYNSPLHF. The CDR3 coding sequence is TGTGCCACCTCATCCGGGACTTATAATTCACCCCTCCACTTT.

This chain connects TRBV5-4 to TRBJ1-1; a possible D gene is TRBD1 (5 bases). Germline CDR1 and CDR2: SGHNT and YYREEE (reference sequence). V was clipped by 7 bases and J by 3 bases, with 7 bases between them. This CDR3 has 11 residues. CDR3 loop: CASGGDTEAFF. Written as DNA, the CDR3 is TGTGCCAGCGGGGGGGACACTGAAGCTTTCTTT.

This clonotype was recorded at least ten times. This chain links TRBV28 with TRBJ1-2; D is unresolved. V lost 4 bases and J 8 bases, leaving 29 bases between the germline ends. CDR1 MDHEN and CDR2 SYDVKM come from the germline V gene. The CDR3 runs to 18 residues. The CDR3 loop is CASSSPQSGGESFGGYTF. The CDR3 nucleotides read TGTGCCAGCAGTTCGCCCCAATCAGGCGGGGAATCTTTTGGAGGCTACACCTTC.

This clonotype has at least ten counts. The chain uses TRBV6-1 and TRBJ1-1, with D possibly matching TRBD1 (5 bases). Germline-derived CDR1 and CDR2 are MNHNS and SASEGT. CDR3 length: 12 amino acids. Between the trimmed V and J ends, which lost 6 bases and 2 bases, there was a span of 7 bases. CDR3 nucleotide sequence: TGTGCCAGCAGGGGGCCCAACACTGAAGCTTTCTTT. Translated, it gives CASRGPNTEAFF.

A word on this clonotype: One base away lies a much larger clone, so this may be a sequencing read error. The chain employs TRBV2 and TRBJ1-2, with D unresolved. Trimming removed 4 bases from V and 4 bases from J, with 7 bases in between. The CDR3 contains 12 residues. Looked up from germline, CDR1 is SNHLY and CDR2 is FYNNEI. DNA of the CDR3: TGTGCCAGCAGTGCCAGTCCCTATGGCTACACCTTC. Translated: CASSASPYGYTF.

CDR3 sequence: CASSTGLYEELFF. In nucleotides, the CDR3 is TGTGCCAGCAGCACCGGACTGTACGAGGAGCTGTTTTTT. The chain combines TRBV7-3 with TRBJ2-2; maybe TRBD2 (5 bases). The CDR3 consists of 13 residues. Trimming took off 5 bases at V and 10 bases at J, with 14 bases between the two ends. Germline V lookup: CDR1 SGHTA, CDR2 FQGTGA.

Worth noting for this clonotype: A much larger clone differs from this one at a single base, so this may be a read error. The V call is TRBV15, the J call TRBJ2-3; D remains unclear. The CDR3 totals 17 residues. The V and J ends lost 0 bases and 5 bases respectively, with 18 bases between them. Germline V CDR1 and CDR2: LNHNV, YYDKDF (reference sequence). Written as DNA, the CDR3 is TGTGCCACCAGCAGAGATATTATGGGGATAGCAGGAGATACGCAGTATTTT. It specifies CATSRDIMGIAGDTQYF.

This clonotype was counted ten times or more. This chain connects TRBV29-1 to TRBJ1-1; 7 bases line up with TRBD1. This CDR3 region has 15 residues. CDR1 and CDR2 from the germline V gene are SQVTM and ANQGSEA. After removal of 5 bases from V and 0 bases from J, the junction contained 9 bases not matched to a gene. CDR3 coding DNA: TGCAGCGTTCTTGGACAGGAGTTTATGAACACTGAAGCTTTCTTT. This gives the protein CSVLGQEFMNTEAFF. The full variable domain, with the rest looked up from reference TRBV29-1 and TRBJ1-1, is SAVISQKPSRDICQRGTSLTIQCQVDSQVTMMFWYRQQPGQSLTLIATANQGSEATYESGFVIDKFPISRPNLTFSTLTVSNMSPEDSSIYLCSVLGQEFMNTEAFFGQGTRLTVV.

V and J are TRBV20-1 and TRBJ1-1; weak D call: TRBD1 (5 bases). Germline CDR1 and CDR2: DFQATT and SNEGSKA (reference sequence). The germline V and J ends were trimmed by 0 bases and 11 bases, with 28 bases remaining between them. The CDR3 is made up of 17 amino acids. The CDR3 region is CSARDRTPLRFYWVAFF. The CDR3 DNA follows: TGCAGTGCTAGAGATCGGACACCACTAAGATTCTATTGGGTCGCTTTCTTT.

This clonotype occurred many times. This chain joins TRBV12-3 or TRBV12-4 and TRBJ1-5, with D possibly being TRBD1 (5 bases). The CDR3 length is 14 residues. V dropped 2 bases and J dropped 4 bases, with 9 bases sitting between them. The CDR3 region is CASSLWGENQPQHF. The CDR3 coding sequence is TGTGCCAGCAGTTTATGGGGGGAAAATCAGCCCCAGCATTTT.

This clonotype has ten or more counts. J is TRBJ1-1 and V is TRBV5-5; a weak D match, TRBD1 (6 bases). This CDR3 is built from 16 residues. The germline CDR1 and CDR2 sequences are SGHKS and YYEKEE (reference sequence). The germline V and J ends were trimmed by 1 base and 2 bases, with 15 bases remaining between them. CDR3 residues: CASSLIQGYLNTEAFF. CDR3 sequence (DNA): TGTGCCAGCAGCTTGATACAGGGCTACTTAAACACTGAAGCTTTCTTT. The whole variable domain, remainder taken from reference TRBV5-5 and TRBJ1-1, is DAGVTQSPTHLIKTRGQQVTLRCSPISGHKSVSWYQQVLGQGPQFIFQYYEKEERGRGNFPDRFSARQFPNYSSELNVNALLLGDSALYLCASSLIQGYLNTEAFFGQGTRLTVV.

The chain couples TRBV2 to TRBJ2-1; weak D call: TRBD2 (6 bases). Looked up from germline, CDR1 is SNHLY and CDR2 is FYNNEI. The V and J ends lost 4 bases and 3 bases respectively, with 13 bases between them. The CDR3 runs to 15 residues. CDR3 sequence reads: CASSAELAYYNEQFF. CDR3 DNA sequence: TGTGCCAGCAGTGCAGAACTAGCCTACTACAATGAGCAGTTCTTC. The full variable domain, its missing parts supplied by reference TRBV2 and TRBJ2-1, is EPEVTQTPSHQVTQMGQEVILRCVPISNHLYFYWYRQILGQKVEFLVSFYNNEISEKSEIFDDQFSVERPDGSNFTLKIRSTKLEDSAMYFCASSAELAYYNEQFFGPGTRLTVL.

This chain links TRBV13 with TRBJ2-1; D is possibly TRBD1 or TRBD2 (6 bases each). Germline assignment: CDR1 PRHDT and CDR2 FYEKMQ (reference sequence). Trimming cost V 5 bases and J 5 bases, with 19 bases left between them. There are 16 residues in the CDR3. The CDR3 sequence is CASSPQGRGPNNEQFF. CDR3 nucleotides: TGTGCCAGCAGCCCCCAGGGGCGGGGCCCCAACAATGAGCAGTTCTTC.

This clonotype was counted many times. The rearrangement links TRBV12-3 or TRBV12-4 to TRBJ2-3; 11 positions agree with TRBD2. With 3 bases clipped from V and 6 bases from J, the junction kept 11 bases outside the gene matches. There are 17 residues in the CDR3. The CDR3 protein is CASSFTSGGPLGDTQYF. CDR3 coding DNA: TGTGCCAGCAGTTTTACTAGCGGGGGCCCTCTTGGGGATACGCAGTATTTT.

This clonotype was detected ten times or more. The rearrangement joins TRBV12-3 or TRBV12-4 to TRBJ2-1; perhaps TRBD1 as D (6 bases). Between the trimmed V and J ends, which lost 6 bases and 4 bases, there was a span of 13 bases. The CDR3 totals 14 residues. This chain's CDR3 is CASSPEDRYNEQFF. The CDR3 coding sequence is TGTGCCAGCAGCCCCGAGGACAGATACAATGAGCAGTTCTTC.

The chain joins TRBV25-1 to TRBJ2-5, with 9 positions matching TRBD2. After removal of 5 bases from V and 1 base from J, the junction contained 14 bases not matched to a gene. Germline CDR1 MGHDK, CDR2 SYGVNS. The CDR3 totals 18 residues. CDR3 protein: CASSLPRGLAGIQETQYF. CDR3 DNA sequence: TGTGCCAGCAGTCTCCCCCGGGGGCTAGCGGGAATCCAAGAGACCCAGTACTTC.

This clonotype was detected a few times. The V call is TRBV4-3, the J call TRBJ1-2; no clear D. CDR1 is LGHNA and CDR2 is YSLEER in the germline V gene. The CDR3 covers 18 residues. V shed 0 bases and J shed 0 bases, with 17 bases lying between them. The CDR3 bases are TGCGCCAGCAGCCAAGATCTAAGGGTGTCACCAGCTAACTATGGCTACACCTTC. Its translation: CASSQDLRVSPANYGYTF.

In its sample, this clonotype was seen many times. CDR3 residues: CASSLGPIGNTQYF. In nucleotides, the CDR3 is TGTGCCAGCAGCTTGGGTCCGATCGGAAATACGCAGTATTTT. This chain connects TRBV7-2 to TRBJ2-3, with D uncertain. CDR1 and CDR2 from the germline V gene are SGHTA and FQGNSA. The CDR3 contains 14 residues. V gave up 3 bases and J gave up 7 bases, with 14 bases separating them.

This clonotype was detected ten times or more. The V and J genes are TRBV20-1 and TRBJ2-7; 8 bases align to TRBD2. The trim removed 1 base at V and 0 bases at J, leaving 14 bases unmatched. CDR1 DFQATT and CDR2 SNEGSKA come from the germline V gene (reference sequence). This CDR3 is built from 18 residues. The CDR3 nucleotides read TGCAGTGCTAGAGGAGGGGGGTATAGCGGGATGAGCTCCTACGAGCAGTACTTC. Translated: CSARGGGYSGMSSYEQYF.

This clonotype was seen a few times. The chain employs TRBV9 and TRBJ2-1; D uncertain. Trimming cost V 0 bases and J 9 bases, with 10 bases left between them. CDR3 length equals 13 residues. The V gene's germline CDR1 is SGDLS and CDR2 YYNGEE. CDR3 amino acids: CASSVAIQSEQFF. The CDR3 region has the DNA TGTGCCAGCAGCGTAGCGATCCAGAGTGAGCAGTTCTTC. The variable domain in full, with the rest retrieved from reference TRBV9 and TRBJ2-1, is DSGVTQTPKHLITATGQRVTLRCSPRSGDLSVYWYQQSLDQGLQFLIQYYNGEERAKGNILERFSAQQFPDLHSELNLSSLELGDSALYFCASSVAIQSEQFFGPGTRLTVL.

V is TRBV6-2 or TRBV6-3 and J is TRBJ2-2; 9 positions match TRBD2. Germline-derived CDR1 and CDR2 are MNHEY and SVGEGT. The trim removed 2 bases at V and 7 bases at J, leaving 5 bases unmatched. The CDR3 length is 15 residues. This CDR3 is CASSYLAGGYGELFF. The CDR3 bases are TGTGCCAGCAGTTACCTGGCGGGAGGGTACGGGGAGCTGTTTTTT.

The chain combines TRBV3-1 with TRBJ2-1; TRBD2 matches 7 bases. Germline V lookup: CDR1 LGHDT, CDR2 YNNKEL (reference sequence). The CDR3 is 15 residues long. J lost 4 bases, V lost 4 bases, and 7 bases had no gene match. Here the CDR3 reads CASSLTGLEYNEQFF. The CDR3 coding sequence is TGTGCCAGCAGCCTCACCGGACTAGAATACAATGAGCAGTTCTTC.